This entry features one T cell receptor (beta chain) sequence. The use of a sample-barcoded 5' primer and a J-beta primer mix characterized a second PCR of roughly 6 to 11 cycles. One entry per CDR3 protein, called by TCRdb with MiXCR from the 5' RACE reads. The data contain around 1,800,000 distinct CDR3 sequences, about two fifths of them singletons. These data originate in a study of blood T cells in healthy people across ages. Trimming left V 0 bases short and J 5 bases short, with 8 bases between. This CDR3 is 13 amino acids long. Germline-derived CDR1 and CDR2 are SGHKS and YYEKEE (reference sequence).

This clonotype was sampled from a human donor in good health. The chain couples TRBV5-5 to TRBJ1-2, with D unresolved. Input material: blood. CDR3 DNA: TGTGCCAGCAGCTTGGCGGCTCAGTATGGCTACACCTTC. Translating it yields CASSLAAQYGYTF.